This TCR beta chain emerged from a study of cytomegalovirus exposure and HLA in healthy donors. Turning to the study itself: The 110 or so validation repertoires were produced on the same platform as the roughly 670 repertoires of the first cohort. This was reported in a later analysis.

TCRdb's copy holds only in-frame clones and misses some; the assay was immunoSEQ multiplex PCR. The profile shows tens of thousands of clones, roughly nine tenths of them singletons. The germline V gene encodes CDR1 SGHRS and CDR2 YFSETQ. The length of the CDR3 is 13 residues. V lost 4 bases and J lost 3, with 8 bases in between. This TCR was recovered from a man aged 18 to 35 in good health and CMV-seronegative. Sequencing was done on a sample of PBMCs. The rearrangement uses TRBV5-1 and TRBJ1-5; D call uncertain. The DNA for the CDR3 is TGCGCCAGCAGCCTTGACTCCAATCAGCCCCAGCATTTT. It codes for CASSLDSNQPQHF.